The next 23 T cell receptor beta chains were all read from a single sample in a study of monozygotic twins with inflammatory bowel disease. After re-calling the 5' RACE reads, TCRdb lists one entry per CDR3 protein, DNA absent. This table lists hundreds of thousands of distinct CDR3 sequences. Sequenced: blood. The receptors here all came from a human donor with ulcerative colitis or Crohn's disease, or a healthy co-twin of an affected twin (not recorded which).

V gene TRBV4-2 combines with J gene TRBJ1-4; TCRdb's D call, TRBD1, is unchecked because there is no DNA. This CDR3 spans 15 amino acids. Germline V gene data show CDR1 as LGHNA and CDR2 as YNFKEQ. This CDR3 reads CASSQDGGPNEKLFF.

The V call is TRBV28, the J call TRBJ2-1; the TCRdb call, TRBD1, lacks DNA for checking. This CDR3 has 16 residues. Looked up from germline, CDR1 is MDHEN and CDR2 is SYDVKM. CDR3 loop: CASSFLGQVEHNEQFF.

The chain has TRBV6-2 or TRBV6-3 and TRBJ1-1; as DNA is missing, the TRBD1 call by TCRdb cannot be tested. Per germline, CDR1 MNHEY and CDR2 SVGEGT. The CDR3 runs 15 residues. The CDR3 sequence: CASSSVGGSNTEAFF.

The chain has TRBV10-3 and TRBJ1-5; no DNA is available, so the TRBD1 call from TCRdb remains unchecked. This CDR3 has 16 amino acids. Germline-derived CDR1 and CDR2 are ENHRY and SYGVKD. CDR3 sequence: CATAAPGTGSNQPQHF.

J is TRBJ2-1 and V is TRBV9. The CDR3 loop spans 16 amino acids. Germline V CDR1 and CDR2: SGDLS, YYNGEE. The CDR3 sequence is CASSVFDRGPYNEQFF.

This chain connects TRBV5-1 to TRBJ2-7; TCRdb's assignment of TRBD1 cannot be checked, as there is no DNA. The CDR3 covers 14 residues. CDR1 and CDR2 (germline): SGHRS, YFSETQ. CDR3 region: CASRNTGSKIEQYF.

This chain connects TRBV2 to TRBJ2-1; the D call of TRBD1 rests on TCRdb alone, since no DNA is present to check it. Germline values: CDR1 SNHLY, CDR2 FYNNEI. The length of the CDR3 is 13 residues. CDR3 in amino acids: CASMSGDYNEQFF.

The V call is TRBV12-3 or TRBV12-4, the J call TRBJ2-1. The CDR3 has 11 amino acids. The CDR3 region is CASSLGSEQFF.

V gene TRBV6-1 combines with J gene TRBJ2-3; TCRdb's assignment of TRBD2 cannot be checked, as there is no DNA. Germline CDR1 and CDR2: MNHNS and SASEGT. This CDR3 is 15 amino acids long. CDR3 amino acids: CASSPGLAGLDTQYF.

The V and J genes are TRBV20-1 and TRBJ2-1. The germline V gene has CDR1 DFQATT and CDR2 SNEGSKA (reference sequence). The CDR3 is 12 amino acids. CDR3 in amino acids: CSALDALGEQFF.

The chain has TRBV5-5 and TRBJ2-4; as DNA is missing, the TRBD1 call by TCRdb cannot be tested. Per germline, CDR1 SGHKS and CDR2 YYEKEE (reference sequence). The CDR3 is 14 residues long. The CDR3 spells CASSPGQSAGIQYF.

The J gene is TRBJ2-1, the V gene TRBV5-1; TCRdb reports TRBD2, a call that lacks DNA to check it against. Germline CDR1 reads SGHRS; CDR2 reads YFSETQ. This CDR3 region has 17 residues. This chain's CDR3 is CASSLTLGGGGNNEQFF.

This chain links TRBV6-1 with TRBJ1-2; TCRdb lists TRBD1, though no DNA is available to test this call. The CDR3 has 15 amino acids. Germline loops: CDR1 MNHNS, CDR2 SASEGT. The CDR3 here is CASSEQDFDGGGYTF.

V gene TRBV19 combines with J gene TRBJ2-7; without DNA, the TCRdb call of TRBD2 cannot be checked. This CDR3 region has 14 residues. Germline CDR1 reads LNHDA; CDR2 reads SQIVND (reference sequence). The CDR3 loop is CASKTSGSSYEQYF.

The chain carries TRBV5-6 and TRBJ1-2; without DNA, the TCRdb call of TRBD1 cannot be checked. Germline CDR1 reads SGHDT; CDR2 reads YYEEEE. The CDR3 extends over 13 amino acids. Here the CDR3 reads CASSSNRDYGYTF.

This chain joins TRBV9 and TRBJ1-2. In germline, CDR1 is SGDLS, CDR2 YYNGEE. The CDR3 is 15 amino acids. This chain's CDR3 is CASSVVGDSNYGYTF. The variable domain in full, with the rest retrieved from reference TRBV9 and TRBJ1-2, is DSGVTQTPKHLITATGQRVTLRCSPRSGDLSVYWYQQSLDQGLQFLIQYYNGEERAKGNILERFSAQQFPDLHSELNLSSLELGDSALYFCASSVVGDSNYGYTFGSGTRLTVV.

V and J are TRBV7-9 and TRBJ2-3; there is no DNA to check the TCRdb D call of TRBD1. The CDR3 is 15 residues long. Germline lookup yields CDR1 SEHNR and CDR2 FQNEAQ (reference sequence). The CDR3 loop is CASLQGSGGTDTQYF.

This chain links TRBV27 with TRBJ1-5; TCRdb selects TRBD1, and the lack of DNA leaves this call unchecked. The CDR3 has 15 amino acids. Germline V lookup: CDR1 MNHEY, CDR2 SMNVEV (reference sequence). Here the CDR3 reads CASTRGQGSNQPQHF.

The chain carries TRBV23-1 and TRBJ1-5; TCRdb's D call, TRBD1, is unchecked because there is no DNA. TRBV23-1 falls under the ORF class, with uncertain function. CDR3 size: 15 residues. The CDR3 sequence: CASGRDRACNQPQHF.

V is TRBV6-5 and J is TRBJ2-3; with no DNA, the TCRdb D assignment of TRBD1 cannot be verified. CDR3 length: 19 residues. Germline V gene sequence: CDR1 MNHEY, CDR2 SVGAGI. Here the CDR3 reads CASSYSIFPAGAGTDTQYF.

V is TRBV29-1 and J is TRBJ2-7; TCRdb names TRBD1, which stays unverified in the absence of DNA. Germline V gene sequence: CDR1 SQVTM, CDR2 ANQGSEA. This CDR3 is 12 amino acids long. The CDR3 spells CSVRGTGGQQYF.

The genes are TRBV7-6 and TRBJ2-5; TCRdb proposes TRBD1, but this gene call is untestable without DNA. This CDR3 has 15 residues. Germline V CDR1 and CDR2: SGHVS, FNYEAQ. The CDR3 loop reads CASSLALGAHGTQYF.

The gene calls are TRBV18 and TRBJ1-1; lacking DNA, the TRBD1 call made by TCRdb goes unchecked. This CDR3 is 15 amino acids long. Germline V lookup: CDR1 KGHSH, CDR2 LQKENI. The CDR3 loop reads CASSPGQAWNTEAFF.